The rows below give T cell receptor beta chains drawn from one sample of a study of blood T cells in healthy people across ages. TCRdb reprocessed the 5' RACE reads with MiXCR, giving one entry per CDR3 protein. The sample has roughly 1.9 million distinct CDR3 sequences, about two fifths seen once; the top ten hold under 30%. Sequencing was done on a sample of blood. These receptors came from a human donor in good health. The CDR3 runs from the conserved cysteine through the conserved F or W. A D gene is named only where the DNA matches it firmly. Only part of the rows carry a size: once, few, many, or a class if the clone is expanded.

TRBJ2-7 | TRBD1 | TRBV18 | - | CASSQNRDRVYNEQYF | TGTGCCAGCTCGCAAAACAGGGACAGGGTCTATAACGAGCAGTACTTC
TRBJ1-2 | TRBD1 | TRBV9 | - | CASSSLGQGARNYGYTF | TGTGCCAGCAGCTCCTTGGGACAGGGGGCGCGAAACTATGGCTACACCTTC
TRBJ2-3 | - | TRBV5-1 | - | CASSLRQRTDTQYF | TGCGCCAGCAGCTTGAGACAGCGCACAGATACGCAGTATTTT
TRBJ2-7 | - | TRBV5-5 | - | CASSLKDSYYEQYF | TGTGCCAGCAGCTTGAAGGACAGCTACTACGAGCAGTACTTC
TRBJ1-1 | TRBD1 | TRBV7-9 | many | CASSLVRGLIYGEAFF | TGTGCCAGCAGCTTAGTCAGGGGGCTAATATACGGTGAAGCTTTCTTT
TRBJ2-1 | - | TRBV20-1 | - | CSARDPTDRLAYNEQFF | TGCAGTGCTAGAGACCCCACCGACAGGCTCGCCTACAATGAGCAGTTCTTC
TRBJ2-3 | - | TRBV6-1 | - | CASTRGLSTDTQYF | TGTGCCAGCACCCGGGGATTAAGCACAGATACGCAGTATTTT
TRBJ2-1 | - | TRBV7-9 | - | CTSSLKTGLEYSYNEQFF | TGTACCAGCAGTTTAAAAACAGGGCTGGAGTATTCCTACAATGAGCAGTTCTTC
TRBJ2-7 | TRBD1 | TRBV20-1 | - | CSASLRQGAYEQYF | TGCAGTGCTAGTTTGAGACAGGGGGCCTACGAGCAGTACTTC
TRBJ2-7 | - | TRBV29-1 | many | CSTTRGNEQYF | TGCAGTACCACCCGGGGGAACGAGCAGTACTTC
TRBJ1-2 | - | TRBV6-1 | - | CASSDFLAGEYGYTF | TGTGCCAGCAGTGATTTTTTAGCAGGGGAGTATGGCTACACCTTC
TRBJ2-7 | TRBD2 | TRBV5-6 | once | CASSQRTSAAYEQYF | TGTGCCAGCAGCCAGAGGACTAGCGCCGCCTACGAGCAGTACTTC
TRBJ1-2 | TRBD1 | TRBV20-1 | - | CSAGGTAQGGYTF | TGCAGTGCTGGAGGGACAGCTCAAGGTGGATACACCTTC
TRBJ1-1 | - | TRBV7-3 | - | CASSLREGVAFF | TGTGCCAGCAGCTTAAGAGAGGGGGTGGCTTTCTTT
TRBJ1-2 | - | TRBV28 | - | CASYPSRDANYGYTF | TGTGCCTCATACCCTTCCCGGGACGCTAACTATGGCTACACCTTC
TRBJ2-7 | - | TRBV7-9 | - | CASSLAEWGAIDGRHYEQYF | TGTGCCAGCAGCTTAGCTGAGTGGGGGGCGATCGACGGCAGGCACTACGAGCAGTACTTC
TRBJ2-1 | TRBD1 | TRBV29-1 | - | CSVEDPTGHPDEQFF | TGCAGCGTTGAAGATCCGACAGGGCACCCCGATGAGCAGTTCTTC
TRBJ1-2 | - | TRBV28 | few | CASKSSGIDYGYTF | TGTGCCAGCAAATCGTCAGGGATAGACTATGGCTACACCTTC
TRBJ2-7 | - | TRBV24-1 | - | CATSDGDLYYYEQYF | TGTGCCACCAGTGATGGCGACCTATACTACTACGAGCAGTACTTC
TRBJ2-5 | TRBD1 | TRBV9 | - | CASSVGIEGQGVRAQYF | TGTGCCAGCAGCGTAGGAATTGAGGGGCAGGGGGTGAGGGCCCAGTACTTC
TRBJ2-5 | - | TRBV7-9 | - | CASSQGREGEETQYF | TGTGCCAGCAGCCAGGGGAGGGAAGGAGAAGAGACCCAGTACTTC
TRBJ2-1 | TRBD1 | TRBV28 | few | CATRWTGGRGEQFF | TGTGCCACTCGATGGACAGGGGGCCGGGGTGAGCAGTTCTTC
TRBJ1-2 | - | TRBV28 | - | CASSLSPRGYTF | TGTGCCAGCAGTTTAAGTCCGAGGGGCTACACCTTC
TRBJ2-5 | TRBD1 | TRBV24-1 | - | CATSKGQQETQYF | TGTGCCACCAGTAAGGGACAGCAAGAGACCCAGTACTTC
TRBJ2-2 | - | TRBV7-2 | - | CASSLDYRTANTGELFF | TGTGCCAGCAGCTTAGACTATCGGACGGCGAACACCGGGGAGCTGTTTTTT
TRBJ2-3 | TRBD2 | TRBV29-1 | few | CSVYDTGGGDTQYF | TGCAGCGTTTACGACACCGGCGGGGGAGATACGCAGTATTTT
TRBJ1-1 | - | TRBV10-3 | few | CATSQGNTEAFF | TGTGCCACGAGTCAGGGGAACACTGAAGCTTTCTTT
TRBJ2-7 | TRBD1 | TRBV10-3 | - | CAISLGTGAYEQYF | TGTGCCATCAGTCTCGGGACAGGGGCCTACGAGCAGTACTTC
TRBJ2-5 | - | TRBV14 | - | CASSPGTALRETQYF | TGTGCCAGCAGCCCCGGGACTGCCCTAAGGGAGACCCAGTACTTC
TRBJ2-3 | - | TRBV29-1 | - | CSVEGRGPDTQYF | TGCAGCGTTGAAGGGAGGGGGCCCGATACGCAGTATTTT
TRBJ1-5 | - | TRBV4-1 | - | CASSPLQAYQPQHF | TGCGCCAGCTCGCCGTTACAAGCCTATCAGCCCCAGCATTTT
TRBJ2-7 | - | TRBV12-3/TRBV12-4 | - | CASSPLGILYEQYF | TGTGCCAGCAGCCCCCTGGGGATCCTCTACGAGCAGTACTTC
TRBJ1-2 | - | TRBV7-3 | few | CASSTENHGYTF | TGTGCCAGCAGCACAGAAAACCATGGCTACACCTTC
TRBJ1-5 | - | TRBV4-3 | - | CASSPEGFNQPQHF | TGCGCCAGCAGCCCAGAGGGTTTCAATCAGCCCCAGCATTTT
TRBJ2-7 | - | TRBV29-1 | many | CSVVEGGHYYEQYF | TGCAGCGTTGTCGAGGGTGGACACTACTACGAGCAGTACTTC
TRBJ2-1 | TRBD1 | TRBV7-2 | - | CASSSSTGVREQFF | TGTGCCAGCAGCTCATCGACAGGGGTTCGGGAGCAGTTCTTC
TRBJ2-7 | - | TRBV7-2 | few | CASSSSIWYEQYF | TGTGCCAGCAGCTCCAGCATATGGTACGAGCAGTACTTC
TRBJ2-1 | - | TRBV20-1 | few | CSATKFPRAEQFF | TGCAGTGCTACAAAGTTCCCCCGAGCTGAGCAGTTCTTC
TRBJ2-7 | - | TRBV15 | few | CATSRDFQPSYEQYF | TGTGCCACCAGCAGAGATTTTCAGCCCTCCTACGAGCAGTACTTC
TRBJ2-3 | - | TRBV6-5 | - | CASSYGGLVSTDTQYF | TGTGCCAGCAGTTACGGAGGGCTGGTTAGCACAGATACGCAGTATTTT
TRBJ2-5 | TRBD2 | TRBV4-1 | - | CASSDRLAETQYF | TGCGCCAGCAGCGATCGACTAGCAGAGACCCAGTACTTC
TRBJ2-7 | - | TRBV5-6 | - | CASSFGLPLGEQYF | TGTGCCAGCAGCTTCGGACTACCCCTAGGGGAGCAGTACTTC
TRBJ2-1 | - | TRBV21-1 | - | CASSKNRESPYNEQFF | TGTGCCAGCAGCAAAAACAGGGAGAGTCCCTACAATGAGCAGTTCTTC
TRBJ1-2 | TRBD1 | TRBV7-9 | - | CASSFGTDLRYGYTF | TGTGCCAGCAGCTTCGGGACAGACTTGAGGTATGGCTACACCTTC
TRBJ1-2 | - | TRBV9 | - | CASSPSATHLYDYTF | TGTGCCAGCAGCCCCTCGGCAACACACCTCTATGACTACACCTTC
TRBJ2-3 | - | TRBV28 | - | CASRTLPRAGRTDTQYF | TGTGCCAGCAGAACCCTCCCTCGGGCAGGGCGCACAGATACGCAGTATTTT
TRBJ2-7 | - | TRBV7-9 | many | CASSFQYEQYF | TGTGCCAGCAGCTTCCAGTACGAGCAGTACTTC
TRBJ1-2 | - | TRBV12-3/TRBV12-4 | - | CASSWREGTPLRGYTF | TGTGCCAGCAGCTGGAGAGAGGGAACCCCCCTCCGGGGCTACACCTTC
TRBJ1-4 | - | TRBV20-1 | few | CSASDGGNEKLFF | TGCAGTGCTAGCGATGGTGGCAATGAAAAACTGTTTTTT
TRBJ2-5 | TRBD2 | TRBV20-1 | few | CSAKLSGGLGPQETQYF | TGCAGTGCTAAGTTAAGCGGGGGCCTTGGACCACAAGAGACCCAGTACTTC
TRBJ2-1 | TRBD2 | TRBV5-1 | few | CASSSIAGVDNEQFF | TGCGCCAGCAGCAGTATAGCGGGGGTTGACAATGAGCAGTTCTTC
TRBJ1-2 | - | TRBV12-3/TRBV12-4 | - | CASSRGIQWSQGYTF | TGTGCCAGCAGCCGTGGAATACAGTGGTCTCAGGGCTACACCTTC
TRBJ1-4 | - | TRBV15 | few | CATSRDRGFNEKLFF | TGTGCCACCAGCAGAGATCGGGGATTTAATGAAAAACTGTTTTTT
TRBJ1-2 | - | TRBV19 | - | CASSIDEEAGYTF | TGTGCCAGTAGTATAGATGAAGAGGCGGGCTACACCTTC
TRBJ1-2 | - | TRBV6-1 | - | CASMLGANYGYTF | TGTGCCAGCATGTTGGGAGCTAACTATGGCTACACCTTC
TRBJ2-7 | - | TRBV20-1 | few | CSVVALDGYEQYF | TGCAGTGTAGTGGCACTTGACGGCTACGAGCAGTACTTC
TRBJ1-1 | TRBD1 | TRBV11-2 | many | CASTPRDRGPYTVWNTEAFF | TGTGCCAGCACTCCCCGGGACAGGGGGCCATATACGGTCTGGAACACTGAAGCTTTCTTT